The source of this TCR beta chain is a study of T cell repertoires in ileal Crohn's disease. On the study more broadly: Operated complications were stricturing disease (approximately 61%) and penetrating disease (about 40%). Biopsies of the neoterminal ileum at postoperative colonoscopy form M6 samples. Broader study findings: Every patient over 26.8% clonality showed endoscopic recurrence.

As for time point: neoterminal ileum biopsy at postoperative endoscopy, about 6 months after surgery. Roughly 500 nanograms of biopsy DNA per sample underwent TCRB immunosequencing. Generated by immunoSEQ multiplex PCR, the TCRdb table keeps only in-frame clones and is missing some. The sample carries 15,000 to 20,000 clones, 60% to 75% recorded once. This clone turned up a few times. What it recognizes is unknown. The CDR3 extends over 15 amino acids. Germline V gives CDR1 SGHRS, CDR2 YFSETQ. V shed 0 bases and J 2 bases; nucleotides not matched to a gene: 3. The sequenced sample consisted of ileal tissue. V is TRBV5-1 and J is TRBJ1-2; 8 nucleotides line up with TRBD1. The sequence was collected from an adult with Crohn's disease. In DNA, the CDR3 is TGCGCCAGCAGCTTGGCCGGACAGGGAAACTATGGCTACACCTTC. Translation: CASSLAGQGNYGYTF.